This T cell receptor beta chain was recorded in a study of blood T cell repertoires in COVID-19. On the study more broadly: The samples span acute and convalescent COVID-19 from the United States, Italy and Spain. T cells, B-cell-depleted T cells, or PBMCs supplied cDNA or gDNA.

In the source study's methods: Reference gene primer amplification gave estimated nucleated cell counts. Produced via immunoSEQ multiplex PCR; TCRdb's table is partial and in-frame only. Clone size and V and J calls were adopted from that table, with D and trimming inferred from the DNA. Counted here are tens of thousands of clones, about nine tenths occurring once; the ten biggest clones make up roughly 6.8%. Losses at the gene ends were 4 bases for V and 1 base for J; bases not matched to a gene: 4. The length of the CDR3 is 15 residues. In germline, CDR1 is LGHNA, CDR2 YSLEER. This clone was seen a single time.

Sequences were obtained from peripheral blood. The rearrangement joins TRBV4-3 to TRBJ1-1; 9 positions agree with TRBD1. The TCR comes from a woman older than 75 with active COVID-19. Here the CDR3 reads CASSLGTGRNTEAFF. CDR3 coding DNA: TGCGCCAGCAGCCTCGGGACAGGGAGGAACACTGAAGCTTTCTTT.